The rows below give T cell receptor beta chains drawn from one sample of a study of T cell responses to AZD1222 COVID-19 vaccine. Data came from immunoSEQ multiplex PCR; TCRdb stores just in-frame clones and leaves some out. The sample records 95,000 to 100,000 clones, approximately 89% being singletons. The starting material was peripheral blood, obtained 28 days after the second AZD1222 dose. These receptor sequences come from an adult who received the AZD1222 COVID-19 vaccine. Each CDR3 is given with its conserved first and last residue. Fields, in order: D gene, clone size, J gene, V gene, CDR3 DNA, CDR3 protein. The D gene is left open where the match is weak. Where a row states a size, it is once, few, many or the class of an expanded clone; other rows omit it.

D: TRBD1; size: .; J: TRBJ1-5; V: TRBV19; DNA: TGTGCCAGTCGTACCGGGACAGGGGGCCGCCAGCCCCAGCATTTT; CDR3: CASRTGTGGRQPQHF
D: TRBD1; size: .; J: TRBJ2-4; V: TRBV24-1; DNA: TGTGCCACCTCGGGACAGAACGAAAACATTCAGTACTTC; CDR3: CATSGQNENIQYF
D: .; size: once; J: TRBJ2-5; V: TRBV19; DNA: TGTGCCAGTAGCCCCTATCCCCGGGAGACCCAGTACTTC; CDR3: CASSPYPRETQYF
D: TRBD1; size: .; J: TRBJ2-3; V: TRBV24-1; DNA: TGTGCCACCAGTGATCGACAGGGGGAAACAGATACGCAGTATTTT; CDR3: CATSDRQGETDTQYF
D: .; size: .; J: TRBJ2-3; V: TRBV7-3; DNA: TGTGCCAGCAGCTTGGGAATAGGGGATACGCAGTATTTT; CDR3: CASSLGIGDTQYF
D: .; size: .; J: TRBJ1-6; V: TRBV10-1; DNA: TGCGCCAGCAGTGAGTCTGCCAGCGACCCCCTCCACTTT; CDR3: CASSESASDPLHF
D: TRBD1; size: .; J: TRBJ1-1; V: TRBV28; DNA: TGTGCCAGCAGTGTAGACAGGGTGAGAACTGAAGCTTTCTTT; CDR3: CASSVDRVRTEAFF
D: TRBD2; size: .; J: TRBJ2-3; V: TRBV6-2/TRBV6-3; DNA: TGTGCCAGCAGTTACGGAATCCCGACTAGCAGGGCTGGAGATACGCAGTATTTT; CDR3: CASSYGIPTSRAGDTQYF
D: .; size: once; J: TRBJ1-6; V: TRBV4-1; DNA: TGCGCCAGCAGACAGGGCCCTAGCTCCTATAATTCACCCCTCCACTTT; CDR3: CASRQGPSSYNSPLHF
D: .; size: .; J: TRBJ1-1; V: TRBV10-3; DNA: TGTGCCACCTGGGGGACTGAAGCTTTCTTT; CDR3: CATWGTEAFF
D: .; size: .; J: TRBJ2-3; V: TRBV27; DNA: TGTGCCAGCAGTAGCCGGGCCCTGGTCACAGATACGCAGTATTTT; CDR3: CASSSRALVTDTQYF
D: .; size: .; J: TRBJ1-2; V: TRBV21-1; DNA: TGTGCCAGCAGCCCACAAGGCCCGCTAATTAACTATGGCTACACCTTC; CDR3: CASSPQGPLINYGYTF
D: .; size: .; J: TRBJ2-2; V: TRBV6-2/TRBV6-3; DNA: TGTGCCAGCACTAACTCAGGGTTCGGGGAGCTGTTTTTT; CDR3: CASTNSGFGELFF
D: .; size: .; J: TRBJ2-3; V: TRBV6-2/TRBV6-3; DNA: TGTGCCAGCAGTTCTCGGGGATCGAGCACAGATACGCAGTATTTT; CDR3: CASSSRGSSTDTQYF
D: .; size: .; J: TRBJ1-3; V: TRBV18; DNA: TGTGCCAGCTCACCAAGTCAATCTGGAAACACCATATATTTT; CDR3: CASSPSQSGNTIYF
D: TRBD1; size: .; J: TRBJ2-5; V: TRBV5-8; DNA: TGTGCCAGCACAAAGACAGGGGCGGGGGAGACCCAGTACTTC; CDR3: CASTKTGAGETQYF
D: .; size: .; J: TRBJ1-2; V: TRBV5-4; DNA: TGTGCCGGCAGCCCGACCAACTATGGCTACACCTTC; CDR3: CAGSPTNYGYTF
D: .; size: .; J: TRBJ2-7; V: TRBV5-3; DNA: TGTGCCAGAAGCTTGGAGCGGCTCTTGAAGCAGTACTTC; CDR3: CARSLERLLKQYF
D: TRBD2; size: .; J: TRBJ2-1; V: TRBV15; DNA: TGTGCCACCAGTTCGCGGCGGGGGAATGAGCAGTTCTTC; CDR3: CATSSRRGNEQFF
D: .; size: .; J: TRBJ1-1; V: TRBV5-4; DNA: TGTGCCAGCAGCTTGATAGGAGGGAGTGAAGCTTTCTTT; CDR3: CASSLIGGSEAFF
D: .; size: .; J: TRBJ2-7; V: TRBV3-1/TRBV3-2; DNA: TGTGCCAGCAGCCAAGATACAGGGGCGGGGGAGCAGTACTTC; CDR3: CASSQDTGAGEQYF
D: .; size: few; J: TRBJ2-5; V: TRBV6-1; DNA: TGTGCCAGCAGTGATGGGCAGGGGCGAGGAGAGACCCAGTACTTC; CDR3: CASSDGQGRGETQYF
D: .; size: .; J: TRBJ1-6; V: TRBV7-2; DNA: TGTGCCAGCAGCTCCACCCCGGGAAATTCACCCCTCCACTTT; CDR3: CASSSTPGNSPLHF
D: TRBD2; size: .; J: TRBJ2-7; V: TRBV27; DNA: TGTGCCAGCAGTTTCGCGGGAGGGTCCCTAGAGCAGTACTTC; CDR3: CASSFAGGSLEQYF
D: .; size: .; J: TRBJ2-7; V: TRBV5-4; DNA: TGTGCCAGCAGCTTGAGACAGGGCGGGGAGTACTTC; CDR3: CASSLRQGGEYF
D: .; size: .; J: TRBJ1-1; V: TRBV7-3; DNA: TGTGCCAGCAGCCGGGATTCTAGTTTAGAGGCTTTCTTT; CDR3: CASSRDSSLEAFF
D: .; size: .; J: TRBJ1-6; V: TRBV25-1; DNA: TGTGCCAGCAGTGAAGCGGGCAATAATTCACCCCTCCACTTT; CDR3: CASSEAGNNSPLHF
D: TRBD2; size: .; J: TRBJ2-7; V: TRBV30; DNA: TGTGCCTCGAGGACTAGCGGGGCCTACGAGCAGTACTTC; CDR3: CASRTSGAYEQYF
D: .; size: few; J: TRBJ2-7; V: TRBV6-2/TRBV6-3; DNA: TGTGCCAGCAGTTGGTCACAGGGCCCCTACGAGCAGTACTTC; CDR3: CASSWSQGPYEQYF
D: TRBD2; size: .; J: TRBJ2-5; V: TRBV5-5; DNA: TGTGCCAGCAGCTTGGCTAGCGGGCAAGAGACCCAGTACTTC; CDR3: CASSLASGQETQYF
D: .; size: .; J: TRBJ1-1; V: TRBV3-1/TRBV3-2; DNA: TGTGCCAGCAGCTCCCTAATGATTGGCACTGAAGCTTTCTTT; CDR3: CASSSLMIGTEAFF
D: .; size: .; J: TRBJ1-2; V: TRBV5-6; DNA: TGTGCCAGCAGTTCCTACAGGGTGTCTGGCTACACCTTC; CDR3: CASSSYRVSGYTF
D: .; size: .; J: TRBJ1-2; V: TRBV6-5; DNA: TGTGCCAGCAGTTACTCGGTGGGGGAAAAGGCCTATGGCTACACCTTC; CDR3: CASSYSVGEKAYGYTF
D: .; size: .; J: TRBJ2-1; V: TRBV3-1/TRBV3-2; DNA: TGTGCCAGCAGCCAAGATCAGGGGACGTCCTACAATGAGCAGTTCTTC; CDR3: CASSQDQGTSYNEQFF
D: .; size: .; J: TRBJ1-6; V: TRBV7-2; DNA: TGTGCCAGCGCCTCGGGATCACCCCTCCACTTT; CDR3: CASASGSPLHF
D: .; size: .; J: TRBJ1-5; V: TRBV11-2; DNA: TGTGCCAGCAGCTTAGGGGAGGATCAGCCCCAGCATTTT; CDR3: CASSLGEDQPQHF
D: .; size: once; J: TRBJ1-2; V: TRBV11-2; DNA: TGTGCCAGCAGCTTAGCGGGCCAAACTAGCTATGGCTACACCTTC; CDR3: CASSLAGQTSYGYTF
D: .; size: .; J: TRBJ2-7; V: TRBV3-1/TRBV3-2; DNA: TGTGCCAGCAGCCAGAGGACAGCCTACGAGCAGTACTTC; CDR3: CASSQRTAYEQYF
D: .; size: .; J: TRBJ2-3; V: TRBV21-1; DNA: TGTGCCAGCAGCAAAGGGCTAGCGGGAGCGCGCACAGATACGCAGTATTTT; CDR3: CASSKGLAGARTDTQYF
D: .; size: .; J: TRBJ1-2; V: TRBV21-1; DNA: TGTGCCAGCAGCAAAGAAGGAAGCAGGGAAAACGTGGACTATGGCTACACCTTC; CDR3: CASSKEGSRENVDYGYTF